This TCR beta chain was captured in a study of shared clonotypes between healthy human individuals. Study information: The plates for each donor numbered three CD4 naive, three CD4 memory, two CD8 naive and one CD8 memory. Points from the study as a whole: Blood alone was sampled, and tissue repertoires likely differ.

This CDR3 contains 13 residues. In germline, CDR1 is SNHLY, CDR2 FYNNEI. Turning to this clone: The antigen remains undetermined. The junction departs from germline at one end; a sequencing error may be responsible.

The assay used deep level. Clones were read by immunoSEQ multiplex PCR, and TCRdb kept only the in-frame ones, dropping some. The sample has 2 million to 2.5 million clones; approximately 93% are singletons. Recent acute infections and vaccinations were absent in the healthy HIV-negative adult donors. The rearrangement uses TRBV2 and TRBJ1-1; 11 nucleotides align to TRBD1. This receptor was identified in a man between 18 and 29 years old in good health. Some clones in this sample may be carry-over from other donors' samples. Sequencing input: naive CD4+ T cells from PBMCs. Sample subset: CD45RA+ positively selected. CDR3 DNA: TGCTGCGGGACAGGGGGGATGAACACTGAAGCTTTCTTT. Protein: CCGTGGMNTEAFF.